These T cell receptor beta chains were read from a single sample in a study of CXCR3-negative and CXCR3-positive naive CD8 T cells. TCRdb re-called the 5' RACE reads and gives one entry per CDR3 protein, without DNA. The sample's table shows about 120,000 distinct CDR3 sequences. Sequencing was performed on naive CXCR3+ CD8+ T cells from blood. The source of these receptors is a human donor in good health. Some clones in this sample may be carry-over from other donors' samples. The CDR3 runs from the conserved cysteine through the conserved F or W.

>TRBV6-2/TRBV6-3|TRBJ2-2
CASSYSGLAGAGELFF
>TRBV29-1|TRBJ2-7
CSAGGGSSYEQYF
>TRBV7-9|TRBJ2-1
CASSLGGTHNEQFF
>TRBV7-2|TRBJ2-1
CASSPTIRDSQNEQFF
>TRBV28|TRBJ2-5
CASSFYQETQYF
>TRBV14|TRBJ2-7
CASSQEGMGLWSYEQYF
>TRBV4-1|TRBJ1-1
CASSQDDQGSEAFF
>TRBV12-3/TRBV12-4|TRBJ2-4
CASSPTGSNIQYF
>TRBV12-3/TRBV12-4|TRBJ2-5
CASSLRATLWTQYF
>TRBV10-3|TRBJ2-7
CAISDIRASPYF
>TRBV12-3/TRBV12-4|TRBJ2-3
CASLAGVDTQYF
>TRBV30|TRBJ2-7
CAWSGISYEQYF
>TRBV5-1|TRBJ1-5
CASSVRDEQPQHF
>TRBV7-6|TRBJ2-5
CASSSGLAGVEF
>TRBV6-1|TRBJ2-2
CASSGELADKFANTGELFF
>TRBV4-1|TRBJ2-7
CASSQSPGLAASYEQYF
>TRBV29-1|TRBJ2-2
CSVGRENTGELFF
>TRBV29-1|TRBJ2-7
CSVLTEAYEQYF
>TRBV30|TRBJ2-7
CAWSEFLGYEQYF
>TRBV9|TRBJ2-7
CASSVTGSFYEQYF
>TRBV20-1|TRBJ2-7
CSARDRQGTAYEQYF